Listed below are T cell receptor beta chains from one sample, sequenced in a study of OX40 agonist ivuxolimab in advanced cancers. Using immunoSEQ multiplex PCR, the repertoire was profiled, and TCRdb retains in-frame clones only, with some absent. The sample lists some 86,000 clones, about 89% occurring once. This specimen consisted of CD4+ or CD8+ T cells sorted from blood, obtained in a trial of the OX40 agonist ivuxolimab. Receptors originate from an adult with an advanced solid tumor such as melanoma, head and neck, liver or kidney cancer. Each CDR3 is given with its conserved first and last residue. D genes are given only for firm matches. Only part of the rows carry a size: once, few, many, or a class if the clone is expanded.

>-|-|TRBJ2-1|TRBV10-3
TGTGCCATCAGTGACCGGGACCGGGGCAATGAGCAGTTCTTC
CAISDRDRGNEQFF
>-|-|TRBJ2-5|TRBV9
TGTGCCAGCAGCGTAGCAGGGGCTATCCAAGAGACCCAGTACTTC
CASSVAGAIQETQYF
>TRBD2|few|TRBJ2-1|TRBV30
TGTGCCTCGACCACTAGCGGGGCCTACAATGAGCAGTTCTTC
CASTTSGAYNEQFF
>-|-|TRBJ2-7|TRBV13
TGTGCCAGCAGCTTAGGTGTTACGGCCTACGAGCAGTACTTC
CASSLGVTAYEQYF
>-|once|TRBJ2-2|TRBV7-3
TGTGCCAGCAGCTTAGTGCCCGCGAACACCGGGGAGCTGTTTTTT
CASSLVPANTGELFF
>-|-|TRBJ2-3|TRBV13
TGTGCCAGCAGCTTAGCGTCCACAGATACGCAGTATTTT
CASSLASTDTQYF
>-|-|TRBJ2-2|TRBV19
TGTGCCAGTAGTATAGGCGGGGAGCTGTTTTTT
CASSIGGELFF
>TRBD1|-|TRBJ2-1|TRBV5-1
TGCGCCAGCAGGTTGGGACAGGGGGCCAATGAGCAGTTCTTC
CASRLGQGANEQFF
>TRBD1|-|TRBJ2-7|TRBV5-1
TGCGCCAGCAGCTTACCAGGGGGCGATTCTTACGAGCAGTACTTC
CASSLPGGDSYEQYF
>TRBD1|-|TRBJ1-1|TRBV11-3
TGTGCCAGCAGCGTACAGGGGGGCGTGAACACTGAAGCTTTCTTT
CASSVQGGVNTEAFF
>TRBD1|few|TRBJ1-5|TRBV5-6
TGTGCCAGCAGCTTGGTAGGACAGGGGCATCAGCCCCAGCATTTT
CASSLVGQGHQPQHF
>-|-|TRBJ1-2|TRBV28
TGTGCCAGCAGTTTGGTTCAGAGGGGAGGCTACACCTTC
CASSLVQRGGYTF
>TRBD2|-|TRBJ2-5|TRBV5-1
TGCGCCAGCAGCTTCTTACTAGCGGCAGGACAAGAGACCCAGTACTTC
CASSFLLAAGQETQYF
>TRBD1|once|TRBJ1-5|TRBV27
TGTGCCAGCGGCCGACCCGCGGGACAGGGGAGGGGGCAGCCCCAGCATTTT
CASGRPAGQGRGQPQHF
>TRBD2|-|TRBJ2-7|TRBV11-1
TGTGCCAGCAGCCCCTCAACTAGCGGGGTTCCTGGCGAGCAGTACTTC
CASSPSTSGVPGEQYF
>-|-|TRBJ1-1|TRBV5-1
TGCGCCAGCAGCTTGGCCGGGCAGTCCACTGAAGCTTTCTTT
CASSLAGQSTEAFF